The rows below give T cell receptor beta chains drawn from one sample of a study of T cells in Graves' hyperthyroidism and ophthalmopathy. TCRdb processed the multiplex PCR reads anew with MiXCR; each CDR3 protein has one entry. The sample consists of 700,000 or so distinct CDR3 sequences, approximately 16% of them appearing once. Sequenced material: blood. The receptors were gathered from a man aged 18 to 29 with Graves' hyperthyroidism. The CDR3 runs from the conserved cysteine through the conserved F or W. Each record gives: V gene, D gene, clone size, J gene, CDR3 protein, CDR3 DNA. The D gene is left open where the match is weak. Only some rows state a clone size, as once, few, many or a class for expanded clones.

V gene: TRBV7-9
D gene: -
clone size: few
J gene: TRBJ2-1
CDR3 protein: CASSLAWRASYNEQFF
CDR3 DNA: TGTGCCAGCAGCTTAGCGTGGCGGGCCTCCTACAATGAGCAGTTCTTC

V gene: TRBV3-1
D gene: -
clone size: many
J gene: TRBJ2-2
CDR3 protein: CASSQSDRNTGELFF
CDR3 DNA: TGTGCCAGCAGCCAATCCGACAGGAACACCGGGGAGCTGTTTTTT

V gene: TRBV11-2
D gene: -
clone size: many
J gene: TRBJ2-1
CDR3 protein: CASSPFKGPRYNEQFF
CDR3 DNA: TGTGCCAGCAGCCCCTTCAAGGGACCCCGTTACAATGAGCAGTTCTTC

V gene: TRBV6-1
D gene: TRBD1
clone size: few
J gene: TRBJ1-5
CDR3 protein: CATELDRGHQPQHF
CDR3 DNA: TGTGCCACCGAACTCGACAGGGGGCATCAGCCCCAGCATTTT

V gene: TRBV6-2/TRBV6-3
D gene: -
clone size: -
J gene: TRBJ2-7
CDR3 protein: CASSYRGKDEQYF
CDR3 DNA: TGTGCCAGCAGTTACCGGGGGAAGGACGAGCAGTACTTC

V gene: TRBV15
D gene: -
clone size: many
J gene: TRBJ2-3
CDR3 protein: CATSSGPRGDTQYF
CDR3 DNA: TGTGCCACCAGCAGTGGACCTCGAGGAGATACGCAGTATTTT

V gene: TRBV4-2
D gene: -
clone size: few
J gene: TRBJ2-2
CDR3 protein: CASSQGVSGEDTGELFF
CDR3 DNA: TGTGCCAGCAGCCAAGGAGTGTCGGGGGAGGACACCGGGGAGCTGTTTTTT

V gene: TRBV19
D gene: TRBD2
clone size: -
J gene: TRBJ2-7
CDR3 protein: CASSSVAGAGYEQYF
CDR3 DNA: TGTGCCAGTAGTAGTGTAGCGGGGGCCGGCTACGAGCAGTACTTC

V gene: TRBV7-2
D gene: -
clone size: many
J gene: TRBJ2-7
CDR3 protein: CASSLAGSPRYPYEQYF
CDR3 DNA: TGTGCCAGCAGCTTAGCGGGCTCCCCTCGATATCCCTACGAGCAGTACTTC

V gene: TRBV7-2
D gene: -
clone size: -
J gene: TRBJ2-2
CDR3 protein: CASSLGASPTGELFF
CDR3 DNA: TGTGCCAGCAGCTTAGGGGCTAGTCCCACCGGGGAGCTGTTTTTT

V gene: TRBV28
D gene: -
clone size: many
J gene: TRBJ1-2
CDR3 protein: CASSFRGNYGYTF
CDR3 DNA: TGTGCCAGCAGTTTTAGAGGGAACTATGGCTACACCTTC

V gene: TRBV18
D gene: TRBD2
clone size: many
J gene: TRBJ2-1
CDR3 protein: CASSPMDSGRSNEQFF
CDR3 DNA: TGTGCCAGCTCACCAATGGACAGCGGGAGGAGCAATGAGCAGTTCTTC

V gene: TRBV27
D gene: TRBD2
clone size: few
J gene: TRBJ2-1
CDR3 protein: CASRLAGVSSEQFF
CDR3 DNA: TGTGCCAGCAGACTAGCGGGAGTATCGAGTGAGCAGTTCTTC

V gene: TRBV3-1
D gene: TRBD2
clone size: -
J gene: TRBJ2-7
CDR3 protein: CASSQTSGSVYEQYF
CDR3 DNA: TGTGCCAGCAGCCAGACTAGCGGGAGTGTCTACGAGCAGTACTTC

V gene: TRBV27
D gene: -
clone size: -
J gene: TRBJ2-5
CDR3 protein: CASSSRDPTGTQYF
CDR3 DNA: TGTGCCAGCAGTTCCCGGGATCCCACCGGGACCCAGTACTTC

V gene: TRBV19
D gene: -
clone size: few
J gene: TRBJ2-2
CDR3 protein: CASEGSIKTGELFF
CDR3 DNA: TGTGCCAGCGAAGGGTCCATTAAGACCGGGGAGCTGTTTTTT

V gene: TRBV7-2
D gene: TRBD2
clone size: few
J gene: TRBJ2-2
CDR3 protein: CASSSGLATTGELFF
CDR3 DNA: TGTGCCAGCAGCTCCGGACTAGCGACCACCGGGGAGCTGTTTTTT

V gene: TRBV5-8
D gene: -
clone size: many
J gene: TRBJ2-7
CDR3 protein: CASSLVQGAYEQYF
CDR3 DNA: TGTGCCAGCAGCTTGGTACAGGGAGCCTACGAGCAGTACTTC

V gene: TRBV5-1
D gene: TRBD2
clone size: -
J gene: TRBJ2-5
CDR3 protein: CASSREGETQYF
CDR3 DNA: TGCGCCAGCAGCCGGGAGGGGGAGACCCAGTACTTC

V gene: TRBV20-1
D gene: TRBD2
clone size: few
J gene: TRBJ2-5
CDR3 protein: CSAPRTSGRPAETQYF
CDR3 DNA: TGCAGTGCTCCAAGGACTAGCGGACGCCCCGCAGAGACCCAGTACTTC

V gene: TRBV10-3
D gene: -
clone size: -
J gene: TRBJ1-2
CDR3 protein: CAISESNGGHAYGYTF
CDR3 DNA: TGTGCCATCAGTGAGTCGAATGGGGGGCATGCCTATGGCTACACCTTC

V gene: TRBV6-1
D gene: TRBD1
clone size: many
J gene: TRBJ2-2
CDR3 protein: CASRSTGANTGELFF
CDR3 DNA: TGTGCCAGCAGGTCCACAGGGGCGAACACCGGGGAGCTGTTTTTT

V gene: TRBV27
D gene: -
clone size: -
J gene: TRBJ2-5
CDR3 protein: CASGTQETRYF
CDR3 DNA: TGTGCCAGCGGGACCCAAGAGACCCGGTACTTC

V gene: TRBV13
D gene: TRBD2
clone size: many
J gene: TRBJ2-7
CDR3 protein: CASSFGPGGNYEQYF
CDR3 DNA: TGTGCCAGCAGCTTCGGTCCGGGGGGAAACTACGAGCAGTACTTC

V gene: TRBV12-5
D gene: TRBD2
clone size: many
J gene: TRBJ2-3
CDR3 protein: CASGNGLAGEDTQYF
CDR3 DNA: TGTGCTAGTGGTAACGGACTAGCGGGAGAAGATACGCAGTATTTT

V gene: TRBV20-1
D gene: TRBD1
clone size: -
J gene: TRBJ1-2
CDR3 protein: CSASTGASWGYTF
CDR3 DNA: TGCAGTGCTAGTACAGGGGCATCTTGGGGCTACACCTTC

V gene: TRBV6-1
D gene: TRBD2
clone size: -
J gene: TRBJ2-1
CDR3 protein: CASSGGRRGQFF
CDR3 DNA: TGTGCCAGCAGTGGCGGGAGGCGCGGGCAGTTCTTC

V gene: TRBV29-1
D gene: TRBD1
clone size: -
J gene: TRBJ2-3
CDR3 protein: CSVEGWDRGTDTQYF
CDR3 DNA: TGCAGCGTTGAAGGATGGGACAGGGGCACAGATACGCAGTATTTT

V gene: TRBV2
D gene: -
clone size: few
J gene: TRBJ1-1
CDR3 protein: CASSEEEESTEAFF
CDR3 DNA: TGTGCCAGCAGTGAAGAGGAGGAGAGCACTGAAGCTTTCTTT

V gene: TRBV5-4
D gene: -
clone size: few
J gene: TRBJ2-5
CDR3 protein: CASSNDRFMQETQYF
CDR3 DNA: TGTGCCAGCAGCAACGACAGGTTTATGCAAGAGACCCAGTACTTC

V gene: TRBV20-1
D gene: -
clone size: -
J gene: TRBJ1-2
CDR3 protein: CSAATGTNYGYTF
CDR3 DNA: TGCAGTGCTGCGACAGGAACTAACTATGGCTACACCTTC

V gene: TRBV28
D gene: -
clone size: many
J gene: TRBJ1-1
CDR3 protein: CASNPGHGFFGAFF
CDR3 DNA: TGTGCCAGCAATCCGGGACACGGGTTCTTCGGGGCTTTCTTT

V gene: TRBV25-1
D gene: -
clone size: -
J gene: TRBJ1-1
CDR3 protein: CASSVGALNTEAFF
CDR3 DNA: TGTGCCAGCAGTGTAGGAGCGTTGAACACTGAAGCTTTCTTT

V gene: TRBV30
D gene: -
clone size: few
J gene: TRBJ1-5
CDR3 protein: CAWSLQENRPQHF
CDR3 DNA: TGTGCCTGGAGTCTGCAGGAAAATCGGCCCCAGCATTTT

V gene: TRBV20-1
D gene: TRBD2
clone size: few
J gene: TRBJ2-2
CDR3 protein: CSARDQRLASNTGELFF
CDR3 DNA: TGCAGTGCTAGAGATCAGAGACTAGCGTCGAACACCGGGGAGCTGTTTTTT

V gene: TRBV27
D gene: -
clone size: many
J gene: TRBJ2-7
CDR3 protein: CASSPFRGYYEQYF
CDR3 DNA: TGTGCCAGCAGCCCTTTCCGGGGGTACTACGAGCAGTACTTC

V gene: TRBV6-1
D gene: -
clone size: many
J gene: TRBJ1-2
CDR3 protein: CASSPTGIEGYTF
CDR3 DNA: TGTGCCAGCAGTCCCACGGGGATTGAAGGCTACACCTTC

V gene: TRBV28
D gene: -
clone size: few
J gene: TRBJ2-7
CDR3 protein: CASSLSGANSGPAYEQYF
CDR3 DNA: TGTGCCAGCAGTTTAAGTGGGGCCAATTCGGGGCCTGCCTACGAGCAGTACTTC

V gene: TRBV28
D gene: -
clone size: few
J gene: TRBJ1-3
CDR3 protein: CASSLLLSRAGNTIYF
CDR3 DNA: TGTGCCAGCAGTCTCTTACTTAGCAGGGCAGGAAACACCATATATTTT

V gene: TRBV27
D gene: -
clone size: few
J gene: TRBJ2-2
CDR3 protein: CASSFWGAGSTGELFF
CDR3 DNA: TGTGCCAGCAGTTTCTGGGGGGCAGGGAGCACCGGGGAGCTGTTTTTT